The present TCR beta chain was sequenced within a study of beta chain features in type 1 diabetes. Findings and caveats of the study: Among patients with Type 1 diabetes, TCRB CDR3s were moderately but significantly shorter in every one of the four CD4+ subsets.

Remarks on this clone: Its matching antigen is unknown.

The isolated RNA, all of it, was reverse transcribed, so expressed TCRB transcripts were what got sequenced. Profiled with immunoSEQ multiplex PCR; TCRdb holds only in-frame clones, not every one. This sample carries a few hundred thousand clones, 8.5% to 10% of them seen once, and the ten largest clones take around 0.66%. V gave up 4 bases and J gave up 15 bases, with 16 bases separating them. Per the germline V gene, CDR1 is SGHTA and CDR2 is FQGNSA. CDR3 length equals 12 residues. The chain couples TRBV7-2 to TRBJ2-1; TRBD2 is a possible D gene (5 bases). Sequencing was done on a sample of central memory CD4+ T cells from blood. This clonotype originated in a young man with type 1 diabetes. CDR3: CASSSGGGLLFF. CDR3 bases: TGTGCCAGCAGCTCTGGCGGCGGACTTCTGTTCTTC.